The rows below give T cell receptor beta chains drawn from one sample of a study of T cell responses to AZD1222 COVID-19 vaccine. Clones were read by immunoSEQ multiplex PCR, and TCRdb kept only the in-frame ones, dropping some. Among under 200,000 clones, over 75% were seen once, and the ten largest hold 4% to 5.5%. The sample in question was peripheral blood, obtained 28 days after the second AZD1222 dose. All receptors come from an adult who received the AZD1222 COVID-19 vaccine. CDR3s include the opening cysteine and the closing phenylalanine or tryptophan. Each record gives: J gene, V gene, clone size, D gene, CDR3 protein, CDR3 DNA. D genes are given only for firm matches. Not every row has a clone size; where given, it reads once, few, many or a size class.

J: TRBJ1-6; V: TRBV2; size: once; D: NA; CDR3: CASTGAGVSPLHF; DNA: TGTGCCAGCACAGGGGCAGGGGTATCCCCCCTCCACTTT
J: TRBJ1-2; V: TRBV6-5; size: NA; D: NA; CDR3: CASSTRTEFMFGYTF; DNA: TGTGCCAGCAGTACTCGGACAGAGTTTATGTTTGGCTACACCTTC
J: TRBJ1-1; V: TRBV7-9; size: few; D: NA; CDR3: CASSPSHMNTEAFF; DNA: TGTGCCAGCAGCCCCAGCCATATGAACACTGAAGCTTTCTTT
J: TRBJ2-7; V: TRBV6-6; size: NA; D: NA; CDR3: CASSLTVYEQYF; DNA: TGTGCCAGCAGTCTTACAGTTTACGAGCAGTACTTC
J: TRBJ1-1; V: TRBV5-1; size: NA; D: NA; CDR3: CASSLDPGRTKTRNTEAFF; DNA: TGCGCCAGCAGCTTGGACCCGGGCAGAACCAAAACTAGGAACACTGAAGCTTTCTTT
J: TRBJ2-2; V: TRBV6-2/TRBV6-3; size: NA; D: NA; CDR3: CASSVLHSTGELFF; DNA: TGTGCCAGCAGTGTCCTTCATTCCACCGGGGAGCTGTTTTTT
J: TRBJ1-2; V: TRBV14; size: NA; D: NA; CDR3: CASSQDIGVGGYTF; DNA: TGTGCCAGCAGCCAAGACATCGGGGTCGGTGGCTACACCTTC
J: TRBJ1-2; V: TRBV5-5; size: NA; D: NA; CDR3: CASSLLSASEYGYTF; DNA: TGTGCCAGCAGCTTGTTGTCGGCTTCGGAGTATGGCTACACCTTC
J: TRBJ2-3; V: TRBV3-1/TRBV3-2; size: few; D: NA; CDR3: CASSRAGTTQYF; DNA: TGTGCCAGCAGCCGGGCAGGGACTACGCAGTATTTT
J: TRBJ2-5; V: TRBV3-1/TRBV3-2; size: NA; D: TRBD2; CDR3: CASSVDGTRRGETQYF; DNA: TGTGCCAGCAGCGTTGACGGGACTAGACGCGGAGAGACCCAGTACTTC
J: TRBJ1-5; V: TRBV6-6; size: NA; D: NA; CDR3: CAPWGWDQPQHF; DNA: TGTGCCCCTTGGGGTTGGGATCAGCCCCAGCATTTT
J: TRBJ1-2; V: TRBV5-1; size: NA; D: NA; CDR3: CASIGSLAEGYTF; DNA: TGCGCCAGCATAGGCAGTTTGGCGGAGGGCTACACCTTC
J: TRBJ1-5; V: TRBV27; size: NA; D: NA; CDR3: CASSLMGSNQPQHF; DNA: TGTGCCAGCAGTTTAATGGGTAGCAATCAGCCCCAGCATTTT
J: TRBJ1-5; V: TRBV7-8; size: NA; D: NA; CDR3: CASSLGRDSNQPQHF; DNA: TGTGCCAGCAGCTTAGGCAGGGATAGCAATCAGCCCCAGCATTTT
J: TRBJ1-1; V: TRBV3-1/TRBV3-2; size: NA; D: NA; CDR3: CASTHTGRGNTEAFF; DNA: TGTGCCAGCACCCACACGGGAAGGGGGAACACTGAAGCTTTCTTT
J: TRBJ2-6; V: TRBV5-6; size: NA; D: NA; CDR3: CASSLGVSGANVLTF; DNA: TGTGCCAGCAGCTTGGGAGTCTCTGGGGCCAACGTCCTGACTTTC
J: TRBJ1-2; V: TRBV24-1; size: NA; D: TRBD1; CDR3: CATSDSGGNGYTF; DNA: TGTGCCACCAGTGATTCAGGGGGCAATGGCTACACCTTC
J: TRBJ2-3; V: TRBV7-2; size: NA; D: NA; CDR3: CASSLGLSDTQYF; DNA: TGTGCCAGCAGCTTGGGACTTTCAGATACGCAGTATTTT
J: TRBJ2-1; V: TRBV5-5; size: NA; D: NA; CDR3: CASSFIVTGYEQFF; DNA: TGTGCCAGCAGCTTTATAGTCACGGGATATGAGCAGTTCTTC
J: TRBJ1-2; V: TRBV9; size: NA; D: NA; CDR3: CASSVEARGERGYTF; DNA: TGTGCCAGCAGCGTAGAGGCCCGGGGGGAGCGGGGCTACACCTTC
J: TRBJ2-2; V: TRBV18; size: NA; D: NA; CDR3: CASSFSGGELFF; DNA: TGTGCCAGCTCATTTAGTGGCGGGGAGCTGTTTTTT
J: TRBJ1-1; V: TRBV19; size: NA; D: NA; CDR3: CASSISFGEAFF; DNA: TGTGCCAGTAGTATATCGTTCGGAGAGGCTTTCTTT
J: TRBJ1-2; V: TRBV9; size: NA; D: NA; CDR3: CASSTPGTGHYGYTF; DNA: TGTGCCAGCAGCACTCCCGGAACAGGGCACTATGGCTACACCTTC
J: TRBJ1-6; V: TRBV4-1; size: NA; D: NA; CDR3: CASSQDLDSPLHF; DNA: TGCGCCAGCAGCCAAGATTTGGATTCACCCCTCCACTTT
J: TRBJ1-1; V: TRBV7-6; size: NA; D: NA; CDR3: CASSLEISGNTEAFF; DNA: TGTGCCAGCAGCTTAGAGATTTCGGGCAACACTGAAGCTTTCTTT
J: TRBJ2-1; V: TRBV6-2/TRBV6-3; size: once; D: TRBD2; CDR3: CASSGLAGGASSYNEQFF; DNA: TGTGCCAGCAGTGGACTAGCGGGGGGGGCCTCCTCCTACAATGAGCAGTTCTTC
J: TRBJ2-5; V: TRBV5-1; size: NA; D: NA; CDR3: CASSLTQTGKETQYF; DNA: TGCGCCAGCAGCCTTACGCAAACAGGGAAGGAGACCCAGTACTTC
J: TRBJ1-3; V: TRBV7-8; size: once; D: NA; CDR3: CASSPGGNTIYF; DNA: TGTGCCAGCAGCCCCGGAGGAAACACCATATATTTT
J: TRBJ1-4; V: TRBV19; size: NA; D: NA; CDR3: CASSIDDATNEKLFF; DNA: TGTGCCAGTAGTATTGACGATGCAACTAATGAAAAACTGTTTTTT
J: TRBJ1-1; V: TRBV5-8; size: NA; D: TRBD1; CDR3: CASSFSPRDRDDTTEAFF; DNA: TGTGCCAGCAGCTTTTCCCCCCGTGACAGGGACGATACTACTGAAGCTTTCTTT
J: TRBJ2-7; V: TRBV5-4; size: few; D: NA; CDR3: CASSLRTTADEQYF; DNA: TGTGCCAGCAGCTTGCGCACGACCGCTGACGAGCAGTACTTC
J: TRBJ1-1; V: TRBV4-1; size: NA; D: NA; CDR3: CASSQDRGRGVGSGASTEAFF; DNA: TGCGCCAGCAGCCAAGATCGGGGCAGGGGAGTTGGCAGTGGGGCCAGCACTGAAGCTTTCTTT
J: TRBJ1-1; V: TRBV14; size: NA; D: NA; CDR3: CASSHIQGLGTEAFF; DNA: TGTGCCAGCAGCCATATACAGGGTTTAGGCACTGAAGCTTTCTTT
J: TRBJ2-1; V: TRBV5-6; size: NA; D: NA; CDR3: CASSFGASPPNEQFF; DNA: TGTGCCAGCAGCTTCGGGGCGTCCCCGCCAAATGAGCAGTTCTTC
J: TRBJ2-2; V: TRBV9; size: NA; D: TRBD1; CDR3: CASSPGTGSYIGELFF; DNA: TGTGCCAGCAGCCCGGGGACAGGATCTTATATCGGGGAGCTGTTTTTT
J: TRBJ1-6; V: TRBV25-1; size: NA; D: NA; CDR3: CASSVGEAGSPLHF; DNA: TGTGCCAGCAGTGTCGGGGAAGCAGGGTCACCCCTCCACTTT
J: TRBJ2-6; V: TRBV6-6; size: NA; D: NA; CDR3: CATRGQASGANVLTF; DNA: TGTGCCACCAGAGGGCAGGCCTCTGGGGCCAACGTCCTGACTTTC
J: TRBJ2-7; V: TRBV27; size: NA; D: NA; CDR3: CASSWKGSSYEQYF; DNA: TGTGCCAGCAGTTGGAAGGGTAGCTCCTACGAGCAGTACTTC
J: TRBJ1-1; V: TRBV10-3; size: NA; D: TRBD1; CDR3: CAIGTGANTEAFF; DNA: TGTGCCATTGGGACAGGGGCGAACACTGAAGCTTTCTTT